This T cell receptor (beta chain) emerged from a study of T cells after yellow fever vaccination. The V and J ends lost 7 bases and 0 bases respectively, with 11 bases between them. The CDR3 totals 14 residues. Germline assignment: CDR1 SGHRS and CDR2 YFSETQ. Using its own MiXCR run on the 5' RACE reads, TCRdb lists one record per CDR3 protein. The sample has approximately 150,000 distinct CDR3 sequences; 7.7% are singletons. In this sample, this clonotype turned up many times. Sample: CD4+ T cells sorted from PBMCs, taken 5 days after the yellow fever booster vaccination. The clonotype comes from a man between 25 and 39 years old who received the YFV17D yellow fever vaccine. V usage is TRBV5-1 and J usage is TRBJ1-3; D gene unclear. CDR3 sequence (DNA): TGCGCCAGCGGGCAAGGGAGCTCTGGAAACACCATATATTTT. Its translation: CASGQGSSGNTIYF.